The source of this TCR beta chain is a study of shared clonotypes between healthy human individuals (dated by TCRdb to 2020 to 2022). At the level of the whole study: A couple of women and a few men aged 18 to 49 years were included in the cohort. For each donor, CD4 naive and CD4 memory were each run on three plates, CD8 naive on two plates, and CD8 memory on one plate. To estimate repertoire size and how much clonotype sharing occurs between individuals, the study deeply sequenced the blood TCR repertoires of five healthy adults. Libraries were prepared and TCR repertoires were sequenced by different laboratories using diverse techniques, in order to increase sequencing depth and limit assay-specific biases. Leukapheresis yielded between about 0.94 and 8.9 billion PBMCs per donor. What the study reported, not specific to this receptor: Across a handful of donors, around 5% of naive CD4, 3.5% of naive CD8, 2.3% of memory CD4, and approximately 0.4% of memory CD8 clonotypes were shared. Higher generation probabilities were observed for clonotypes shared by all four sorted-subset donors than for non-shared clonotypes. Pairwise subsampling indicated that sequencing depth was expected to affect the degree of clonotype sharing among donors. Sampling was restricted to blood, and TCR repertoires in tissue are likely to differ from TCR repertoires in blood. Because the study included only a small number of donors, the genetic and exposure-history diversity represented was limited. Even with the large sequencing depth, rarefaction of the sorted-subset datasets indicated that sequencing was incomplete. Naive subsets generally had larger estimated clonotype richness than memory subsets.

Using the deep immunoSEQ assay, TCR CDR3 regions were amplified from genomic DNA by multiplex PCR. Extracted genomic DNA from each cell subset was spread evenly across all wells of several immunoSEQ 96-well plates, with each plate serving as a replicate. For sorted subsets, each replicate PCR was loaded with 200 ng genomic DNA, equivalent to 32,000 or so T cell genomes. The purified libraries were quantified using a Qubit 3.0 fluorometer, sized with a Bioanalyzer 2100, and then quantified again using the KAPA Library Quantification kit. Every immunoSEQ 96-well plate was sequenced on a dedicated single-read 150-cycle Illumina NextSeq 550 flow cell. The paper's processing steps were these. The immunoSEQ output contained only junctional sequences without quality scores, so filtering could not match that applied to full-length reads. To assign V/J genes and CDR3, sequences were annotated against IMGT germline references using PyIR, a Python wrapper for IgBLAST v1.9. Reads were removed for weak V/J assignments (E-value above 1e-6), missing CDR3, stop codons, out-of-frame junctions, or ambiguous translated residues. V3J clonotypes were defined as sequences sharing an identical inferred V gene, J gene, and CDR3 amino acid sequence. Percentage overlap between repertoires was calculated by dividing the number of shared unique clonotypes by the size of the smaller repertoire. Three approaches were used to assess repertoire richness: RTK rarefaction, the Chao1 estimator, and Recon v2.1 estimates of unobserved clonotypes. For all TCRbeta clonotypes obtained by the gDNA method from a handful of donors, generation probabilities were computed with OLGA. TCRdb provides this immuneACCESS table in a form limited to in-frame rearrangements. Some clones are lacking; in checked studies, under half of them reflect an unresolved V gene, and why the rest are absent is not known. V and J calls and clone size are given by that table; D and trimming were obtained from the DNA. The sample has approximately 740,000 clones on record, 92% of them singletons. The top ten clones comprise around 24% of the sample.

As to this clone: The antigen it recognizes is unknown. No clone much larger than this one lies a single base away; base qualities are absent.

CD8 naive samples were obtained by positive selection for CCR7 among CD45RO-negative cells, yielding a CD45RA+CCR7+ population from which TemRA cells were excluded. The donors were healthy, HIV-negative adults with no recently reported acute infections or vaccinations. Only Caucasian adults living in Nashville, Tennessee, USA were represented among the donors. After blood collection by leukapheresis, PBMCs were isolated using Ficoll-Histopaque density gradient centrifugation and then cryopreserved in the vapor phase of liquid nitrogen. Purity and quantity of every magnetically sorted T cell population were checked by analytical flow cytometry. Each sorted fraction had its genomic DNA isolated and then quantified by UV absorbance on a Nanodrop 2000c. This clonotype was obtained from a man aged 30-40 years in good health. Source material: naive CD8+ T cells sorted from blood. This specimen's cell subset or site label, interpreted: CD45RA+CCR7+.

The CDR3 loop reads CASISSTSGGANVLTF. The base sequence is TGTGCCAGCATATCTTCGACTAGCGGGGGGGCCAACGTCCTGACTTTC. The receptor chain draws on TRBV2 and TRBJ2-6, with 10 junctional bases fitting TRBD2. CDR1 and CDR2, looked up from the germline V gene, are SNHLY and FYNNEI. Its CDR3 holds 16 amino acids, cysteine through phenylalanine. Only CDR3 DNA remains: 48 bases, in frame from the first base. The germline V and J ends show losses of 7 bases and 4 bases respectively, and no gene match explains 7 bases of the junction. With the rest looked up from the reference TRBV2 and TRBJ2-6 genes rather than sequenced, the full variable domain is EPEVTQTPSHQVTQMGQEVILRCVPISNHLYFYWYRQILGQKVEFLVSFYNNEISEKSEIFDDQFSVERPDGSNFTLKIRSTKLEDSAMYFCASISSTSGGANVLTFGAGSRLTVL.